A single sample is the source of the 30 T cell receptor beta chains below, sequenced in a study of cytomegalovirus exposure and HLA in healthy donors. Both 60 Vbeta primers and 13 Jbeta primers went into the PCR. Clones were read by immunoSEQ multiplex PCR, and TCRdb kept only the in-frame ones, dropping some. Seen here are about 77,000 clones, 78% observed once, and the top ten hold around 1.5%. The sample comprised PBMCs. These TCRs come from a man aged 40-50 years in good health and CMV-seronegative.

V gene TRBV9 combines with J gene TRBJ1-2; TRBD1 aligns across 7 bases. Germline values: CDR1 SGDLS, CDR2 YYNGEE. This CDR3 spans 13 amino acids. V lost 4 bases and J lost 4; bases outside the gene matches: 4. DNA of the CDR3: TGTGCCAGCAGCCAGGCAGGGGGCTATGGCTACACCTTC. This gives the protein CASSQAGGYGYTF.

This chain links TRBV2 with TRBJ2-5, with D uncertain. V was shortened by 6 bases and J by 1 base, with 9 bases between the two germline ends. The CDR3 extends over 13 amino acids. CDR1 and CDR2 from the germline V gene are SNHLY and FYNNEI. CDR3 bases: TGTGCCAGCAGCCTTCGTCCCCAAGAGACCCAGTACTTC. Its protein product is CASSLRPQETQYF.

CDR3 sequence: CASSLWPDSPLHF. CDR3 coding DNA: TGCGCCAGCAGCTTGTGGCCAGATTCACCCCTCCACTTT. This rearrangement joins TRBV5-1 to TRBJ1-6; no firm D call. V was shortened by 1 base and J by 8 bases, with 7 bases between the two germline ends. Germline values: CDR1 SGHRS, CDR2 YFSETQ. The CDR3 has 13 residues.

The chain employs TRBV29-1 and TRBJ2-2, with D possibly matching TRBD1 (5 bases). The germline CDR1 and CDR2 sequences are SQVTM and ANQGSEA. The ends were cut back, 7 bases at V and 6 bases at J, with 9 bases in the middle. The CDR3 runs to 11 residues. DNA of the CDR3: TGCAGCGCAACAGGCCCCGGGGAGCTGTTTTTT. It specifies CSATGPGELFF.

By share, this clone counts as medium-sized. The CDR3 here is CASSETDRENQPQHF. The DNA of the CDR3 is TGTGCCAGCAGTGAAACCGACAGGGAAAATCAGCCCCAGCATTTT. The J gene is TRBJ1-5, the V gene TRBV6-1; 7 nucleotides align to TRBD1. J was trimmed by 4 bases and V by 2 bases; bases with no gene match: 5. This CDR3 region has 15 residues. Germline V gene data show CDR1 as MNHNS and CDR2 as SASEGT.

The chain uses TRBV27 and TRBJ1-5, with no clear D. This CDR3 spans 13 amino acids. Germline CDR1 reads MNHEY; CDR2 reads SMNVEV (reference sequence). Trimming stripped 4 bases from V and 4 bases from J, with 8 bases between. In DNA, the CDR3 is TGTGCCAGCAGTTCACGGGAAAATCAGCCCCAGCATTTT. Its protein product is CASSSRENQPQHF.

This chain uses TRBV28 with TRBJ2-6; D is unclear. CDR3 length: 15 amino acids. Trimming took off 10 bases at V and 4 bases at J, with 17 bases between the two ends. Germline values: CDR1 MDHEN, CDR2 SYDVKM. The DNA of the CDR3 is TGTGCCACCACCAGGCCTTTATCCGGGGCCAACGTCCTGACTTTC. This gives the protein CATTRPLSGANVLTF. Full variable domain (rest looked up from reference TRBV28 and TRBJ2-6): DVKVTQSSRYLVKRTGEKVFLECVQDMDHENMFWYRQDPGLGLRLIYFSYDVKMKEKGDIPEGYSVSREKKERFSLILESASTNQTSMYLCATTRPLSGANVLTFGAGSRLTVL.

A remark on this clone: The identical CDR3 is also encoded by other nucleotide sequences in the sample. The chain links TRBV5-1 to TRBJ1-1, with a possible D match to TRBD1 (5 bases). V lost 1 base, J lost 4 bases, and 5 bases lay in between. The germline CDR1 and CDR2 sequences are SGHRS and YFSETQ. The CDR3 is 12 residues long. This CDR3 reads CASSLRGTEAFF. For the CDR3, the DNA is TGCGCCAGCAGCTTGAGGGGCACTGAAGCTTTCTTT.

This clone was seen just once. The chain has TRBV6-5 and TRBJ2-5, with 11 bases identical to TRBD2. The J call is doubtful: the DNA matches TRBJ2-7 better. The CDR3 contains 15 residues. Looked up from germline, CDR1 is MNHEY and CDR2 is SVGAGI. The CDR3, as DNA: TGTGCCAGCAGTTCCGCACTAGCGGGAGAGCTCGAGCAGTACTTC. As protein: CASSSALAGELEQYF.

V usage is TRBV6-5 and J usage is TRBJ2-4; D not resolved. Germline-derived CDR1 and CDR2 are MNHEY and SVGAGI. The CDR3 runs to 13 residues. V gave up 5 bases and J gave up 5 bases, with 10 bases separating them. This CDR3 is CASSTDRQNIQYF. The CDR3 coding sequence is TGTGCCAGCAGTACAGACCGGCAAAACATTCAGTACTTC.

The V gene is TRBV9, the J gene TRBJ2-1; perhaps TRBD2 as D (6 bases). The CDR3 totals 15 residues. Trimming removed 0 bases at V and 5 bases at J, with 12 bases between. Germline V CDR1 and CDR2: SGDLS, YYNGEE. CDR3 in DNA: TGTGCCAGCAGCGTAGGTACGGCTAGCGACAATGAGCAGTTCTTC. Protein product: CASSVGTASDNEQFF.

The chain uses TRBV27 and TRBJ2-1, with 8 bases fitting TRBD2. Germline CDR1 reads MNHEY; CDR2 reads SMNVEV (reference sequence). The CDR3 covers 16 residues. The J segment lost 3 bases and the V segment lost 4 bases, leaving 8 bases of the junction unmatched. CDR3 bases: TGTGCCAGCAGTTGGACCCTAGCGGGTATCTACAATGAGCAGTTCTTC. It specifies CASSWTLAGIYNEQFF.

For this clone: Its ends do not fully match the called genes, so a read error is possible. The V and J genes are TRBV7-9 and TRBJ2-2; TRBD2 aligns across 7 bases. CDR1 and CDR2 (germline): SEHNR, FQNEAQ (reference sequence). The CDR3 covers 14 residues. The CDR3 DNA reads TGTTCCAGCAGCGGACTAGTGGACACCGGGGAGCTGTTTTTT. It specifies CSSSGLVDTGELFF.

This clone has only one observation. This chain uses TRBV7-9 with TRBJ2-2, with D hard to call. The ends were cut back, 6 bases at V and 4 bases at J, with 9 bases in the middle. This CDR3 is 13 amino acids long. Per the germline V gene, CDR1 is SEHNR and CDR2 is FQNEAQ (reference sequence). The CDR3: CASRSFGTGELFF. The CDR3 bases are TGTGCCAGCAGGAGCTTCGGCACCGGGGAGCTGTTTTTT. Full variable domain (rest looked up from reference TRBV7-9 and TRBJ2-2): DTGVSQNPRHKITKRGQNVTFRCDPISEHNRLYWYRQTLGQGPEFLTYFQNEAQLEKSRLLSDRFSAERPKGSFSTLEIQRTEQGDSAMYLCASRSFGTGELFFGEGSRLTVL.

The CDR3 DNA sequence: TGTGCCAGTAGGGGCAGGGATAACTTTCTCTCTGGGGCCAACGTCCTGACTTTC. This codes for CASRGRDNFLSGANVLTF. The V gene is TRBV19, the J gene TRBJ2-6; tentatively, D is TRBD1 (5 bases). CDR3 length equals 18 residues. Trimming took off 6 bases at V and 0 bases at J, with 18 bases between the two ends. Germline V gene data show CDR1 as LNHDA and CDR2 as SQIVND (reference sequence).

V and J are TRBV28 and TRBJ1-5; D gene uncertain. The germline gives CDR1 MDHEN, CDR2 SYDVKM. Trimming pared 3 bases from V and 7 bases from J, leaving 16 bases between. The CDR3 runs to 15 residues. This chain's CDR3 is CASSFGQASWQPQHF. CDR3 sequence (DNA): TGTGCCAGCAGTTTTGGGCAGGCGAGTTGGCAGCCCCAGCATTTT.

The chain couples TRBV30 to TRBJ2-1; maybe TRBD2 (7 bases). Germline V gene data show CDR1 as GTSNPN and CDR2 as SVGIG (reference sequence). The V and J ends lost 0 bases and 9 bases respectively, with 9 bases between them. This CDR3 spans 12 amino acids. Here the CDR3 DNA reads TGTGCCTGGAGTGTAGGGGGGGGTGAGCAGTTCTTC. Encoded protein: CAWSVGGGEQFF.

V and J are TRBV7-2 and TRBJ2-7; 14 nucleotides match TRBD2. Germline V gene data show CDR1 as SGHTA and CDR2 as FQGNSA. The CDR3 is made up of 15 amino acids. The V and J ends lost 5 bases and 2 bases, in that order; junction bases with no gene match: 2. CDR3 sequence (DNA): TGTGCCAGCAGCCGACTAGCGGGAGGGCCCTACGAGCAGTACTTC. Encoded protein: CASSRLAGGPYEQYF.

This clone was counted only a few times. CDR3 amino acids: CSGQGVDGYTF. Written as DNA, the CDR3 is TGCAGCGGACAGGGAGTGGATGGCTACACCTTC. J is TRBJ1-2 and V is TRBV29-1, with 7 nucleotides matching TRBD1. J was trimmed by 6 bases and V by 7 bases; bases with no gene match: 5. Germline CDR1 and CDR2: SQVTM and ANQGSEA. This CDR3 spans 11 amino acids.

The chain has TRBV5-4 and TRBJ1-1; possible D gene TRBD1, 6 bases. The CDR3 totals 15 residues. Looked up from germline, CDR1 is SGHNT and CDR2 is YYREEE (reference sequence). Trimming left V 5 bases short and J 2 bases short, with 16 bases between. CDR3 in amino acids: CASSPNRVLNTEAFF. The CDR3, as DNA: TGTGCCAGCAGTCCGAACAGGGTATTAAACACTGAAGCTTTCTTT.

V usage is TRBV5-8 and J usage is TRBJ1-5, with D uncertain. The CDR3 is 14 amino acids. In germline, CDR1 is SGHTS, CDR2 YDEGEE. Trimming pared 0 bases from V and 6 bases from J, leaving 10 bases between. The CDR3 sequence: CASSLGTELQPQHF. In DNA, the CDR3 is TGTGCCAGCAGCTTGGGAACAGAGCTTCAGCCCCAGCATTTT.

The chain links TRBV27 to TRBJ1-2, with D uncertain. CDR3 size: 14 residues. Germline values: CDR1 MNHEY, CDR2 SMNVEV (reference sequence). Deletions cut 4 bases from V and 7 bases from J, with 16 bases between. The CDR3 coding sequence is TGTGCCAGCAGTTCCGCCCCACGGGGTACTGGCTACACCTTC. It codes for CASSSAPRGTGYTF.

V and J are TRBV28 and TRBJ1-4, with D uncertain. The CDR3 has 16 amino acids. Per the germline V gene, CDR1 is MDHEN and CDR2 is SYDVKM. With 3 bases removed from V and 7 bases from J, the gap between germline ends came to 18 bases. Here the CDR3 reads CASSLRSGLQSEKLFF. DNA for the CDR3: TGTGCCAGCAGTTTGAGGTCCGGACTCCAGAGTGAAAAACTGTTTTTT.

V gene TRBV30 combines with J gene TRBJ2-2, with 8 bases matching TRBD2. CDR1 and CDR2 from the germline V gene are GTSNPN and SVGIG (reference sequence). The CDR3 consists of 15 residues. V lost 4 bases to trimming and J lost 6 bases; unmatched junction nucleotides: 10. CDR3: CAWIKAGVPSGELFF. CDR3 coding DNA: TGTGCCTGGATAAAAGCGGGAGTCCCCTCCGGGGAGCTGTTTTTT. The variable domain in full, completed from reference TRBV30 and TRBJ2-2, reads SQTIHQWPATLVQPVGSPLSLECTVEGTSNPNLYWYRQAAGRGLQLLFYSVGIGQISSEVPQNLSASRPQDRQFILSSKKLLLSDSGFYLCAWIKAGVPSGELFFGEGSRLTVL.

The V gene is TRBV14, the J gene TRBJ2-1, with 8 nucleotides matching TRBD1. The CDR3 sequence is 15 residues long. Trimming removed 6 bases from V and 3 bases from J; junction bases left unmatched: 7. The germline CDR1 and CDR2 sequences are SGHDN and FVKESK. The CDR3 DNA follows: TGTGCCAGCAGTGGACAGGGTAGGATCTACAATGAGCAGTTCTTC. Translation gives CASSGQGRIYNEQFF.

The chain couples TRBV6-5 to TRBJ1-5; possibly TRBD1 for D (6 bases). Trimming left V 6 bases short and J 2 bases short, with 11 bases between. CDR1 is MNHEY, CDR2 SVGAGI, per germline. The CDR3 is made up of 14 amino acids. The CDR3 nucleotides are TGTGCCAGCAGCCACAGGGCGGGCAATCAGCCCCAGCATTTT. Amino acids: CASSHRAGNQPQHF.

The V and J genes are TRBV4-2 and TRBJ1-2; TRBD1 is a possible D gene (6 bases). CDR3 size: 14 residues. V lost 6 bases to trimming and J lost 0 bases, with 11 bases between them. In germline, CDR1 is LGHNA, CDR2 YNFKEQ. In nucleotides, the CDR3 is TGTGCCAGCAGTCCGGGACAAACTAACTATGGCTACACCTTC. Protein product: CASSPGQTNYGYTF.

This clone has only one observation. This rearrangement joins TRBV7-6 to TRBJ2-7; a weak D match, TRBD1 (6 bases). CDR1 and CDR2 (germline): SGHVS, FNYEAQ. Between the trimmed V and J ends, which lost 8 bases and 3 bases, there was a span of 11 bases. There are 12 residues in the CDR3. CDR3 region: CASGTNVYEQYF. For the CDR3, the DNA is TGTGCCAGCGGGACAAACGTCTACGAGCAGTACTTC.

This chain joins TRBV5-8 and TRBJ2-7, with 8 nucleotides matching TRBD1. Germline-derived CDR1 and CDR2 are SGHTS and YDEGEE. There are 15 residues in the CDR3. The ends lost 3 bases at V and 3 bases at J; junction bases unmatched: 8. This CDR3 reads CASSWAGTGNYEQYF. The CDR3, as DNA: TGTGCCAGCAGCTGGGCCGGGACAGGAAACTACGAGCAGTACTTC. Looking up the rest from reference TRBV5-8 and TRBJ2-7 gives the full variable domain: EAGVTQSPTHLIKTRGQQATLRCSPISGHTSVYWYQQALGLGLQFLLWYDEGEERNRGNFPPRFSGRQFPNYSSELNVNALELEDSALYLCASSWAGTGNYEQYFGPGTRLTVT.

This clone was observed a single time. The CDR3 loop is CASVRDSFSGNTIYF. The CDR3 DNA is TGTGCCTCAGTCCGTGACTCATTCTCTGGAAACACCATATATTTT. This chain connects TRBV2 to TRBJ1-3; no firm D call. With 11 bases removed from V and 0 bases from J, the gap between germline ends came to 17 bases. The CDR3 loop spans 15 amino acids. The germline CDR1 and CDR2 sequences are SNHLY and FYNNEI.